This T cell receptor (beta chain) emerged from a study of blood T cell repertoires in COVID-19 (dated by TCRdb to the early 2020s). As for the study more broadly: Samples covering the acute and convalescent phases of COVID-19 were provided by collaborators in the United States, Italy and Spain. The material from the prospective study consisted of cDNA or gDNA derived from T cells, B-cell-depleted T cells, or PBMCs. Deeply sampled blood TCRbeta repertoires from subjects exposed to, actively infected with, or recovered from COVID-19 were included in the dataset. The repertoires were made available in a free public database intended to serve as a resource for research on the immune response to SARS-CoV-2. The samples were drawn from the first 160 participants of the ongoing ImmuneRACE study and from over a thousand subjects provided by 6 global collaborators. Sample metadata almost always included a de-identified subject ID, COVID-19 status, age in years and sex. Where available, HLA class I and class II types were obtained from metadata supplied by the sample provider rather than from assay-based typing.

TCRbeta CDR3 regions were amplified from genomic DNA using the immunoSEQ Assay, a bias-controlled multiplex PCR. Concerning the study's data processing: Nucleated cell counts per sample were estimated from amplification of reference gene primers within the assay. Sequence reads were collapsed and filtered to measure the absolute abundance of every unique TCRbeta CDR3 rearrangement. Productive Simpson clonality was computed per sample as the square root of Simpson's diversity index over productive rearrangements. Imported from immuneACCESS, the table was reduced by TCRdb to in-frame sequences with V and J called. These copies leave out some clones; in studies compared against another copy, an unresolved V gene accounts for under half, and the cause of the remainder is not known. The DNA was the basis for D and trimming; V, J and clone size are from that table. Across this sample there are roughly 50,000 clones, with 65% to 90% seen only once. In total, the top ten clones hold around 3% of the sample.

One collaborating source in Seattle enrolled patients while the patients were actively infected and followed the patients over time throughout the course of disease. Each collaborating institution followed its own protocols to collect whole blood in K2EDTA tubes. For TCRbeta analysis, collaborators shipped samples as frozen whole blood, isolated PBMCs, or DNA extracted from either of those sample types. CDR1 and CDR2 are drawn from the germline V gene: SGHRS, YFSETQ. Trimming removed 0 bases from V and 4 bases from J; the gene matches leave 4 bases unexplained. The CDR3 sequence holds 16 residues, the cysteine and phenylalanine included. The sequence is cut down to CDR3 DNA, 48 bases in frame from base 1. Study-wide conclusions, independent of this receptor: Clinical and demographic metadata were provided uncurated, with the amount varying by source and participant.

As regards this clone: The antigen this receptor binds is unknown. Base quality data are lacking; no much larger clone is found one base away.

Sequenced material: peripheral blood. This TCR was recovered from a woman of 80 years or more with COVID-19, enrolled during active disease. The chain uses TRBV5-1 and TRBJ1-4; 9 junctional bases match TRBD1. The CDR3 region: CASSLGWTGDNEKLFF. In nucleotides, the sequence is TGCGCCAGCAGCTTGGGATGGACAGGGGATAATGAAAAACTGTTTTTT.